This T cell receptor (beta chain) emerged from a study of Graves' ophthalmopathy and Graves' hyperthyroidism (dated by TCRdb to the late 2010s). Background for the entire study: A patient counted as having stable hyperthyroidism if there was no progression to ophthalmopathy within 18 months of follow-up. In several hyperthyroidism patients, the T-cell repertoires found in thyroid tissue were compared with those found in blood. The study used TCR beta repertoire signatures to distinguish Graves' ophthalmopathy from Graves' hyperthyroidism and to predict progression to ophthalmopathy. An independent validation cohort was composed of 18 to 20 hyperthyroidism patients and roughly 16 patients who later progressed from hyperthyroidism to ophthalmopathy. In total, some 140 blood samples were TCR-sequenced: some 40 ophthalmopathy, some 75 hyperthyroidism and about 17 hyperthyroidism-to-ophthalmopathy patients. Following sample collection, hyperthyroidism patients were given methimazole at a starting dose of 30 mg daily, and ophthalmopathy patients were given high-dose intravenous methylprednisolone. A discovery set of 90 to 100 patients (roughly 41 ophthalmopathy, some 58 stable hyperthyroidism) was enrolled to explore V-J signatures distinguishing ophthalmopathy from hyperthyroidism. Findings and caveats that apply to the study as a whole: In cross-validation, the 13-signature model distinguished ophthalmopathy from stable hyperthyroidism with about 90% sensitivity and around 84% specificity, while in the test set the corresponding values were around 79% and 71%. Most expanded thyroid clonotypes with frequency above 0.001 were also detected in blood, suggesting blood repertoires may reflect the thyroid immune response. In validation, the model predicted ophthalmopathy progression with about 70% sensitivity and approximately 75% specificity; roughly 12 predicted patients were CT-confirmed with GO in a median of about 6.1 months. Sample size was not statistically predetermined, and group allocation was not concealed from the investigators.

Hyperthyroidism patients were newly diagnosed, with disease duration under 2 months, and aged 18 to 65 years. Patients with other autoimmune diseases, uncontrolled infections, pregnancy or lactation were excluded from the study. Clinical symptoms, serum thyroxine, TRAb, thyroid ultrasound and orbital computed tomography were used for diagnosis. Total RNA was extracted with Trizol reagent and quality-checked on an Agilent 2100 Bioanalyzer. This clonotype showed up many times. The antigen it binds to is not known. No base quality values were provided; no much bigger clone lies one nucleotide off. For repertoire sequencing, the TCR beta CDR3 regions were amplified from RNA transcripts. HTBI primers and the Qiagen OneStep RT-PCR kit were used in a first-round RT-PCR, which was followed by a second-round multiplex PCR, size selection and purification. The libraries underwent paired-end sequencing with 100 bp reads on an Illumina HiSeq2000. Per the source publication's procedure: Reads were processed with SOAPnuke, discarding reads with adapters, uncalled bases, mean Phred below 15, or no exact constant-primer or identifier match. High-quality paired reads were merged with COPE v1.2.5. Unique nucleotide sequences were defined as clonotypes and aligned to IMGT TRB V, D and J references using MiTCR v1.1. Only V-J combinations with frequency above 0.0001 were analysed, covering over 98% of repertoires. A TCR clonal expansion and chaos score per V-J combination was defined as the ratio of F50 clonal expansion to chaos observed in the TCRdist matrix. Features were reduced by Welch's t-statistics and random forest to approximately 12 V-J combinations, which fed a naive Bayes classifier. The Morisita-Horn index was used to measure how similar the thyroid and blood repertoires were. The public sequencing data were trimmed at Q25 with fastp and processed into clonotypes with MiXCR by TCRdb, which kept only in-frame beta chains. CDR3 protein sequences are deduplicated, and each keeps its most common genes and DNA. The V and J calls were determined by TCRdb, not by the authors. The sample profile shows approximately 540,000 distinct CDR3 sequences; roughly 40% of them were found once. Approximately 4.1% of the sample rests with the top ten.

The specimen sequenced was peripheral blood or thyroid tissue (not recorded which). This sequence was found in an adult man with Graves' hyperthyroidism.

In nucleotides, the sequence is TGTGCCAGCAGTGAATCAGGAGGGAATCAGCCCCAGCATTTT. It encodes CASSESGGNQPQHF. The V gene is TRBV6-1 and the J gene is TRBJ1-5, with the D gene too uncertain to name. The CDR3 goes from the cysteine to the phenylalanine over 14 residues. Kept here is only the CDR3 DNA, which spans 42 bases and is read in frame from base 1. Relative to germline, V is 2 bases shorter and J is 4 bases shorter, with 9 bases between their ends. The germline V gene yields MNHNS for CDR1 and SASEGT for CDR2.